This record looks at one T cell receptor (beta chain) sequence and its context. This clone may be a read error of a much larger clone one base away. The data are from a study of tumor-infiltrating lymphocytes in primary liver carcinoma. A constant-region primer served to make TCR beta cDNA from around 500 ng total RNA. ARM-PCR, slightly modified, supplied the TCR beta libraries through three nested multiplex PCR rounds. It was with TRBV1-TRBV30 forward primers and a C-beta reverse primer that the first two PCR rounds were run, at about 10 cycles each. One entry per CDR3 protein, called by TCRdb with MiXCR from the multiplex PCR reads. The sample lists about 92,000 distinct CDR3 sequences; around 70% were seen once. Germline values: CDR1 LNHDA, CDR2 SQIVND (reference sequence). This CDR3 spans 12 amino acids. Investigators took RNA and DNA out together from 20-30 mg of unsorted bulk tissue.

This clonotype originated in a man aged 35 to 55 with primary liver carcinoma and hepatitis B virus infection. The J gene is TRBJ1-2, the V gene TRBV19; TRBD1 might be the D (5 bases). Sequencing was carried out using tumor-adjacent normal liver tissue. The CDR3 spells CASSMGGYGCTF. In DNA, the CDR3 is TGTGCCAGTAGTATGGGGGGATATGGCTGCACCTTC. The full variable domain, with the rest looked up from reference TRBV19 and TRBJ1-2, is DGGITQSPKYLFRKEGQNVTLSCEQNLNHDAMYWYRQDPGQGLRLIYYSQIVNDFQKGDIAEGYSVSREKKESFPLTVTSAQKNPTAFYLCASSMGGYGCTFGSGTRLTVV.